These 15 T cell receptor beta chains were all obtained from the same sample, sequenced in a study of blood T cells in healthy people across ages. Combining a sample-barcoded 5' primer with a J-beta primer mix, a second PCR ran for roughly 6 to 12 cycles. Each CDR3 protein gets one entry after TCRdb re-called the 5' RACE reads with MiXCR. The sample records over a million distinct CDR3 sequences, roughly 45% being singletons. Sequenced sample: blood. The source of these receptors is a woman in her fifties or sixties in good health.

The chain couples TRBV6-1 to TRBJ2-1; 12 positions match TRBD2. The CDR3 totals 16 residues. Germline V gene data show CDR1 as MNHNS and CDR2 as SASEGT. V trimming: 4 bases; J trimming: 2 bases; junction bases outside the gene matches: 3. Written as DNA, the CDR3 is TGTGCCAGCAGTGGCGGACTAGCGGGAACCTACAATGAGCAGTTCTTC. Residues: CASSGGLAGTYNEQFF.

The V and J genes are TRBV11-1 and TRBJ2-7; D is undetermined. The germline gives CDR1 SGHAT, CDR2 FQDESV (reference sequence). Trimming pared 5 bases from V and 0 bases from J, leaving 17 bases between. This CDR3 spans 16 amino acids. This chain's CDR3 is CASSALVGYLSYEQYF. CDR3 coding DNA: TGTGCCAGCAGCGCCCTTGTTGGGTACCTCTCCTACGAGCAGTACTTC.

The chain joins TRBV28 to TRBJ2-4, with TRBD2 matching over 8 bases. Trimming removed 3 bases from V and 10 bases from J; junction bases left unmatched: 5. Germline V CDR1 and CDR2: MDHEN, SYDVKM. This CDR3 spans 13 amino acids. The CDR3 protein is CASSFSGAEIQYF. Written as DNA, the CDR3 is TGTGCCAGCAGTTTTAGCGGGGCCGAAATTCAGTACTTC.

In its sample, this clonotype was seen many times. This chain connects TRBV20-1 to TRBJ2-1; TRBD1 matches 7 bases. Losses at the gene ends were 6 bases for V and 7 bases for J; bases not matched to a gene: 9. CDR3 size: 13 residues. Per germline, CDR1 DFQATT and CDR2 SNEGSKA (reference sequence). DNA of the CDR3: TGCAGTGCCCCGGGACAGTTTAAGAATGAGCAGTTCTTC. It yields the protein CSAPGQFKNEQFF.

This clonotype turned up a few times. The CDR3 bases are TGTGCCAGCAGCTTCGGTCGGGCCCCCACCTACGAGCAGTACTTC. It specifies CASSFGRAPTYEQYF. The V call is TRBV13, the J call TRBJ2-7; D is uncertain. V was clipped by 3 bases and J by 2 bases, with 14 bases between them. CDR1 is PRHDT and CDR2 is FYEKMQ in the germline V gene (reference sequence). The CDR3 spans 15 residues. The full variable domain, in which reference TRBV13 and TRBJ2-7 provide the parts outside the CDR3, is AAGVIQSPRHLIKEKRETATLKCYPIPRHDTVYWYQQGPGQDPQFLISFYEKMQSDKGSIPDRFSAQQFSDYHSELNMSSLELGDSALYFCASSFGRAPTYEQYFGPGTRLTVT.

The chain has TRBV6-1 and TRBJ2-3, with 8 bases fitting TRBD2. The CDR3 consists of 17 residues. V lost 0 bases and J lost 2; bases outside the gene matches: 7. The germline gives CDR1 MNHNS, CDR2 SASEGT. The CDR3 protein is CASSEAFGAGVTDTQYF. The DNA of the CDR3 is TGTGCCAGCAGTGAAGCGTTCGGAGCGGGAGTCACAGATACGCAGTATTTT.

The gene calls are TRBV30 and TRBJ1-6; 8 bases are a match to TRBD1. This CDR3 contains 14 residues. Germline V gives CDR1 GTSNPN, CDR2 SVGIG (reference sequence). After removal of 0 bases from V and 8 bases from J, the junction contained 3 bases not matched to a gene. The CDR3 DNA sequence: TGTGCCTGGAGTGTAAGCAGGGGGCATTCACCCCTCCACTTT. Translated: CAWSVSRGHSPLHF.

The chain couples TRBV13 to TRBJ2-7, with D possibly TRBD1 on 6 matching bases. The germline V gene has CDR1 PRHDT and CDR2 FYEKMQ (reference sequence). The CDR3 contains 16 residues. V lost 4 bases and J 0 bases, leaving 16 bases between the germline ends. The CDR3 DNA is TGTGCCAGCAGCTCAGTCAGGGGAAGTAGCTCCTACGAGCAGTACTTC. Protein product: CASSSVRGSSSYEQYF.

The chain is built from TRBV20-1 and TRBJ2-1, with D maybe TRBD2 (5 bases). Germline CDR1 DFQATT, CDR2 SNEGSKA (reference sequence). V gave up 7 bases and J gave up 9 bases, with 13 bases separating them. This CDR3 spans 11 amino acids. The CDR3 sequence is CSVTEEAEQFF. For the CDR3, the DNA is TGCAGTGTCACGGAGGAGGCTGAGCAGTTCTTC.

This clonotype came up many times. This chain joins TRBV4-1 and TRBJ1-5, with 8 bases fitting TRBD1. The CDR3 runs 15 residues. Trimming at V came to 2 bases and at J to 6 bases, leaving 6 bases not matched to a gene. Germline V gene sequence: CDR1 MGHRA, CDR2 YSYEKL. Here the CDR3 reads CASSQPDRAGQPQHF. For the CDR3, the DNA is TGCGCCAGCAGCCAACCGGACAGGGCGGGTCAGCCCCAGCATTTT.

The rearrangement joins TRBV6-1 to TRBJ2-3; maybe TRBD2 (6 bases). The CDR3 runs 15 residues. Trimming removed 7 bases at V and 0 bases at J, with 14 bases between. CDR1 and CDR2 from the germline V gene are MNHNS and SASEGT. The CDR3, as DNA: TGTGCCAGCAAGCATAGCGGAGCTAGCACAGATACGCAGTATTTT. Translation gives CASKHSGASTDTQYF.

A few counts support this clonotype. The V and J genes are TRBV7-9 and TRBJ2-1; the match to TRBD2 covers 9 bases. This CDR3 contains 15 residues. CDR1 is SEHNR, CDR2 FQNEAQ, per germline (reference sequence). J was trimmed by 6 bases and V by 1 base; bases with no gene match: 4. The CDR3 DNA follows: TGTGCCAGCAGCTTAGTAGCGGGAGAAGGCAATGAGCAGTTCTTC. Translating gives CASSLVAGEGNEQFF.

The chain has TRBV11-2 and TRBJ2-4; 8 bases line up with TRBD2. The J call may be faulty, since TRBJ2-7 better matches the DNA end. This CDR3 is 15 amino acids long. Germline V gene sequence: CDR1 SGHAT, CDR2 FQNNGV. CDR3 in amino acids: CASSALSGIKYEQYF. DNA for the CDR3: TGTGCCAGCAGCGCCCTTAGCGGGATTAAGTACGAGCAGTACTTC.

V gene TRBV6-1 combines with J gene TRBJ2-5; TRBD1 matches at 8 bases. V lost 5 bases and J lost 2; bases outside the gene matches: 10. The germline V gene encodes CDR1 MNHNS and CDR2 SASEGT. This CDR3 is built from 16 residues. The CDR3, as DNA: TGTGCCAGCAGTACCACCAGGGGGCGAGGACAAGAGACCCAGTACTTC. Encoded protein: CASSTTRGRGQETQYF.

The chain joins TRBV2 to TRBJ2-6, with D tentatively TRBD1 (5 bases). Deletions cut 5 bases from V and 1 base from J, with 12 bases between. Germline-derived CDR1 and CDR2 are SNHLY and FYNNEI. This CDR3 is 16 amino acids long. The CDR3 DNA sequence: TGTGCCAGCAGTAGTGACAGAATTTCTGGGGCCAACGTCCTGACTTTC. Translated, it gives CASSSDRISGANVLTF.